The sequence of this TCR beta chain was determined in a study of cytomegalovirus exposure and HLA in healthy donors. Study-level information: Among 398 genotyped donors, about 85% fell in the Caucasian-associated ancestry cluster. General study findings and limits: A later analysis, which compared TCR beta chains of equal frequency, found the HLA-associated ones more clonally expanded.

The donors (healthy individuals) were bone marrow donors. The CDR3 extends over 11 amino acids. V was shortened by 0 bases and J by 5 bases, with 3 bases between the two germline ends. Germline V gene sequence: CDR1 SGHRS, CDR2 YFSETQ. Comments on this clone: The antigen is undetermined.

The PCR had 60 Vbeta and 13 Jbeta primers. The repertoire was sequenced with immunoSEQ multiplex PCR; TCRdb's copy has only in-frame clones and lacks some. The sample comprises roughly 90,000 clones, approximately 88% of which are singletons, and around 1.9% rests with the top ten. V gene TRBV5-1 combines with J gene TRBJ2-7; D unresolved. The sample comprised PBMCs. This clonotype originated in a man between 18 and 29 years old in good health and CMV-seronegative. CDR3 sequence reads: CASSLVNEQYF. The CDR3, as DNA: TGCGCCAGCAGCTTGGTAAACGAGCAGTACTTC.